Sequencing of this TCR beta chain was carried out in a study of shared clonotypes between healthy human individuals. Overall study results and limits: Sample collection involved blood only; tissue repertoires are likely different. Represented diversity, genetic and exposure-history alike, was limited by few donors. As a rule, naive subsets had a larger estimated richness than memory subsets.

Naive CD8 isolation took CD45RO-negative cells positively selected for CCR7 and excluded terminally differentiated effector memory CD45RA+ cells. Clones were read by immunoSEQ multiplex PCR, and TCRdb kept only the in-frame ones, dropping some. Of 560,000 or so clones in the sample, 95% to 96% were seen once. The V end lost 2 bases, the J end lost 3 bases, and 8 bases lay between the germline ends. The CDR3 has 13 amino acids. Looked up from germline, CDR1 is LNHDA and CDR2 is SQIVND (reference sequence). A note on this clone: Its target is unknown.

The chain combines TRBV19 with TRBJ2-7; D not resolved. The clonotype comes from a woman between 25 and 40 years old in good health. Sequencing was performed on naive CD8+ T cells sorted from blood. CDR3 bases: TGTGCCAGTAGTATATCTGGGTACTACGAGCAGTACTTC. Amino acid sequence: CASSISGYYEQYF.